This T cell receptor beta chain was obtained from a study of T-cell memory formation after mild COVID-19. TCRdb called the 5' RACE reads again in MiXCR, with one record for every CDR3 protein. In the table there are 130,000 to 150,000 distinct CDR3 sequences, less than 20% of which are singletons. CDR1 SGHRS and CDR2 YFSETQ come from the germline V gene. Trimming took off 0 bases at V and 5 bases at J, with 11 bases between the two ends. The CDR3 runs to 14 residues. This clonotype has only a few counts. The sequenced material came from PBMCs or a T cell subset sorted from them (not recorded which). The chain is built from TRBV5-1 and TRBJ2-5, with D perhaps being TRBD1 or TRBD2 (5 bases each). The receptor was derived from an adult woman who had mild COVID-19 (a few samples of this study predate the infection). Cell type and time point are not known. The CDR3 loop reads CASSLGGPGETQYF. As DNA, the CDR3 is TGCGCCAGCAGCTTGGGGGGCCCGGGGGAGACCCAGTACTTC.